The clone carrying this T cell receptor (beta chain) was seen a few times. Clones were sequenced by immunoSEQ multiplex PCR, and TCRdb holds only the in-frame ones, with some missing. Of about 59,000 clones in the sample, roughly 70% were seen once. CDR3 length: 14 amino acids. Trimming took off 0 bases at V and 0 bases at J, with 6 bases between the two ends. Germline loops: CDR1 SGHRS, CDR2 YFSETQ. The sample comes from a study of blood T cell repertoires in COVID-19. In the study overall: Acute and convalescent COVID-19 samples came from the United States, Italy and Spain. Sources were T cells, B-cell-depleted T cells, or PBMCs; the material itself was cDNA or gDNA.

The sample taken for sequencing was peripheral blood. This TCR was sampled from a woman aged 65 to 85 with acute or convalescent COVID-19. The chain couples TRBV5-1 to TRBJ1-1; D gene uncertain. This CDR3 is CASSLGQMNTEAFF. The CDR3 bases are TGCGCCAGCAGCTTGGGGCAGATGAACACTGAAGCTTTCTTT.